This T cell receptor beta chain derives from a study of blood T cell repertoires in COVID-19. For the study at large: Samples representing acute and convalescent COVID-19 were sourced from the United States, Italy and Spain. From T cells, B-cell-depleted T cells, or PBMCs came the material, which was cDNA or gDNA.

The sample holds a few counts of this clone. In the original workflow: Estimates of nucleated cell counts were drawn from the amplification of reference gene primers. Clones were sequenced by immunoSEQ multiplex PCR, and TCRdb holds only the in-frame ones, with some missing. That table is the source of V, J and clone size, and D and trimming were worked out from the DNA. The repertoire holds over 45,000 clones, with less than 85% as singletons. The CDR3 runs 15 residues. With 3 bases removed from V and 5 bases from J, the gap between germline ends came to 15 bases. Germline CDR1 is SGHDT and CDR2 is YYEEEE.

The sequence derives from a woman aged 45-65 years with active or convalescent COVID-19. The chain has TRBV5-6 and TRBJ2-1, with D tentatively TRBD1 (5 bases). Sequencing was carried out using peripheral blood. Here the CDR3 reads CASSSGPEGDNEQFF. CDR3 nucleotide sequence: TGTGCCAGCAGCTCCGGTCCCGAAGGGGACAATGAGCAGTTCTTC.